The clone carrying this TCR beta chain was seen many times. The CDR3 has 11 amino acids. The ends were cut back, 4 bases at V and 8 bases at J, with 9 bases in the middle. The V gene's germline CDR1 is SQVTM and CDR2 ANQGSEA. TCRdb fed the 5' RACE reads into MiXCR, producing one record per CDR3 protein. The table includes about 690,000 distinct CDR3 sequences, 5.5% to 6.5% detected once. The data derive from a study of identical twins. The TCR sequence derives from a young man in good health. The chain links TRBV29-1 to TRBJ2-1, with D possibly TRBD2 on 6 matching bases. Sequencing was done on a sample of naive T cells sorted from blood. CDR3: CSVGRADEQFF. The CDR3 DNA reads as TGCAGCGTTGGGAGGGCGGATGAGCAGTTCTTC.